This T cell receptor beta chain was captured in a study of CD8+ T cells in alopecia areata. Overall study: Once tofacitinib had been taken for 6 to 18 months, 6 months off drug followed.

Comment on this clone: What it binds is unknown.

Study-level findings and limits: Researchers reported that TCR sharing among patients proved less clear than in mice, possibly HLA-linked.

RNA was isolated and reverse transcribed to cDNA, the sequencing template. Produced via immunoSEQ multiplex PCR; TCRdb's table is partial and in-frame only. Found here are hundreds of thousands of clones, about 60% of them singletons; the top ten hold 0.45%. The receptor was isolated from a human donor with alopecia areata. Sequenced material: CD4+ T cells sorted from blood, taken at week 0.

CDR3 sequence: CASSLEGIQYF. The CDR3 nucleotides are TGCGCCAGCAGCTTGGAAGGCATTCAGTACTTC. The genes are TRBV5-1 and TRBJ2-4; D gene uncertain. The CDR3 loop spans 11 amino acids. Trimming removed 0 bases from V and 9 bases from J, with 4 bases in between. Germline V gene sequence: CDR1 SGHRS, CDR2 YFSETQ.